A selection of T cell receptor beta chains follows, all from one sample in a study of T-cell reconstitution after alpha-beta-depleted transplantation in children. TCRdb reprocessed the PCR reads with MiXCR, giving one entry per CDR3 protein. Of hundreds of thousands of distinct CDR3 sequences in the sample, more than 9% are singletons; the top ten hold 10%. The sample here was PBMCs from the stem cell graft donor, taken from the stem cell graft. The receptors stem from a human donor who donated a stem cell graft to a child with SCID. The CDR3 runs from the conserved cysteine through the conserved F or W. A D gene is named only where the DNA matches it firmly. A clone size is listed for some rows: how often the clone was seen (once, few, many), or a class if it is expanded.

many,TRBD1,TRBJ2-7,TRBV27,TGTGCCAGCAGCCCTACCGGGACAGCTTCCTACGAGCAGTACTTC,CASSPTGTASYEQYF
many,TRBD1,TRBJ1-2,TRBV10-3,TGTGCCATCAGTGAATCTGGACAGGGGGCAGGTGGCTACACCTTC,CAISESGQGAGGYTF
few,TRBD2,TRBJ2-2,TRBV5-1,TGCGCCAGCAACTTGCCTAGCGGGGGTGACACCGGGGAGCTGTTTTTT,CASNLPSGGDTGELFF
few,-,TRBJ2-3,TRBV5-1,TGCGCCAGCAGCTTGGGACAGAAAAGCACAGATACGCAGTATTTT,CASSLGQKSTDTQYF
many,-,TRBJ2-5,TRBV2,TGTGCCAGCAAATACCAAGAGACCCAGTACTTC,CASKYQETQYF
many,-,TRBJ2-1,TRBV5-6,TGTGCCAGCAGCCAAATCTATGAGCAGTTCTTC,CASSQIYEQFF
-,TRBD2,TRBJ2-1,TRBV5-1,TGCGCCAGCAGCCCTCTCGAGGGCGGGGGGGCGGATGAGCAGTTCTTC,CASSPLEGGGADEQFF
-,-,TRBJ2-1,TRBV5-1,TGCGCCAGCAGCTTTCTGAGACTAGAGAATGAGCAGTTCTTC,CASSFLRLENEQFF
-,TRBD2,TRBJ2-1,TRBV5-1,TGCGCCAGCAGCCCCGGGCTAGCGGGGCCCAATGAGCAGTTCTTC,CASSPGLAGPNEQFF
many,-,TRBJ2-5,TRBV6-5,TGTGCCAGCAAGGAGGCAGAGACCCAGTACTTC,CASKEAETQYF
-,TRBD1,TRBJ2-1,TRBV11-3,TGTGCCAGCAGCCCAGGACAGGGGGGAAGGGATGAGCAGTTCTTC,CASSPGQGGRDEQFF
few,TRBD1,TRBJ2-1,TRBV5-1,TGCGCCAGCAGCTTGTTTGCAGGGGGAATTGAGCAGTTCTTC,CASSLFAGGIEQFF
-,-,TRBJ1-2,TRBV20-1,TGCAGTGCTAGAGAGACAGCTAACTATGGCTACACCTTC,CSARETANYGYTF
few,TRBD1,TRBJ2-7,TRBV9,TGTGCCAGCAGCGTAGGATGGGACAGGGCTTACGAGCAGTACTTC,CASSVGWDRAYEQYF
-,-,TRBJ2-1,TRBV5-1,TGCGCCAGCAGCTTGGCCGGTCATGGGGGCAATGAGCAGTTCTTC,CASSLAGHGGNEQFF
many,-,TRBJ2-5,TRBV6-5,TGTGCCAGCAGTCAAACTAAAGAGACCCAGTACTTC,CASSQTKETQYF
few,TRBD1,TRBJ2-7,TRBV3-1,TGTGCCAGCAGCCTCGAAAGGGGGCGCGAGCAGTACTTC,CASSLERGREQYF
-,-,TRBJ2-7,TRBV29-1,TGCAGCGTTGAAATGGCAACAAGCTCCTACGAGCAGTACTTC,CSVEMATSSYEQYF
-,-,TRBJ1-2,TRBV9,TGTGCCAGCAGCGTAGCTCCCAACTTGGTCTACACCTTC,CASSVAPNLVYTF
-,-,TRBJ2-5,TRBV3-1,TGTGCCAGCAGCCAAGATGGGGTTTTAGCGACCCAGTACTTC,CASSQDGVLATQYF
many,-,TRBJ2-7,TRBV2,TGTGCCAGCAGTGTTGTGTGGCAGAAAGGAGTCGAGCAGTACTTC,CASSVVWQKGVEQYF
many,TRBD1,TRBJ2-1,TRBV10-3,TGTGCCATCAACGACCGGGACAGGGCCGATGAGCAGTTCTTC,CAINDRDRADEQFF
few,-,TRBJ2-7,TRBV27,TGTGCCAGCAGTCCGACTAGACCCAACTACTACGAGCAGTACTTC,CASSPTRPNYYEQYF
-,TRBD1,TRBJ2-2,TRBV5-1,TGCGCCAGCAGCAACGGACAGGGCGGTTTCGGGGAGCTGTTTTTT,CASSNGQGGFGELFF
few,-,TRBJ1-2,TRBV20-1,TGCAGTGCTAGAGCGGTGGGGCGATCCGACTATGGCTACACCTTC,CSARAVGRSDYGYTF
medium-sized,TRBD2,TRBJ2-1,TRBV12-3/TRBV12-4,TGTGCCAGCAGTCCGACCAGCGGGGGGGGCAATGAGCAGTTCTTC,CASSPTSGGGNEQFF
-,TRBD2,TRBJ2-7,TRBV20-1,TGCAGTGCTAGAGACTCAAGGCAGCGGGGGGCCTCCTACGAGCAGTACTTC,CSARDSRQRGASYEQYF
many,TRBD1,TRBJ1-2,TRBV4-1,TGCGCCAGCAGCCAAGAGGTGGGGCAGGGGGTTGACTATGGCTACACCTTC,CASSQEVGQGVDYGYTF
-,-,TRBJ1-5,TRBV21-1,TGTGCCAGCAGCAAAGGACGGGACAGGGGACGGGGGCAGCCCCAGCATTTT,CASSKGRDRGRGQPQHF
-,-,TRBJ2-4,TRBV3-1,TGTGCCAGCAGCCAAGAAAGGGCAGGTCTAGCCAAAAACATTCAGTACTTC,CASSQERAGLAKNIQYF
-,TRBD2,TRBJ2-1,TRBV6-1,TGTGCCAGCAGGGAACTAGCGGGGGGGGTCAATGAGCAGTTCTTC,CASRELAGGVNEQFF
few,TRBD1,TRBJ2-2,TRBV6-1,TGTGCCAGCAGGGAAGGACAGGGGGCAGTCGGGGAGCTGTTTTTT,CASREGQGAVGELFF
few,-,TRBJ2-3,TRBV3-1,TGTGCCAGCACCAAGGAGGACCCAGCGGGTGGAGGAACCACAGATACGCAGTATTTT,CASTKEDPAGGGTTDTQYF
few,-,TRBJ2-7,TRBV10-3,TGTGCCATCAGTAGGAGGGGCCCCTACGAGCAGTACTTC,CAISRRGPYEQYF
few,TRBD1,TRBJ2-1,TRBV20-1,TGCAGTGCCCGGGACAGGACCTACAATGAGCAGTTCTTC,CSARDRTYNEQFF
once,TRBD1,TRBJ2-7,TRBV7-9,TGTGCCAGCAGCTCCGGGACAGACCAATACGAGCAGTACTTC,CASSSGTDQYEQYF
few,-,TRBJ2-7,TRBV20-1,TGCAGTGCTAGGAGAGAGAAGAGCTCCTACGAGCAGTACTTC,CSARREKSSYEQYF
-,-,TRBJ2-1,TRBV5-4,TGTGCCAGCAGCACCGGGACTCCAATTGGCTACAATGAGCAGTTCTTC,CASSTGTPIGYNEQFF
many,-,TRBJ2-3,TRBV3-1,TGTGCCAGCTCCGATGGTGCCTCCACAGATACGCAGTATTTT,CASSDGASTDTQYF
few,-,TRBJ1-1,TRBV5-5,TGTGCCAGCAGACAGGGCCGGGTTCGCGGCACTGAAGCTTTCTTT,CASRQGRVRGTEAFF
few,TRBD2,TRBJ2-1,TRBV27,TGTGCCAGCATGGGACTAGCGGGGGCCTTCTCCTACAATGAGCAGTTCTTC,CASMGLAGAFSYNEQFF
few,-,TRBJ2-5,TRBV7-9,TGTGCCAGCAGTTGGAGTTGGGACCAAGAGACCCAGTACTTC,CASSWSWDQETQYF
many,TRBD1,TRBJ1-6,TRBV6-1,TGTGCCAGCAGTGTACAGGGGGATCAATATAATTCACCCCTCCACTTT,CASSVQGDQYNSPLHF
-,TRBD2,TRBJ2-7,TRBV7-6,TGTGCCAGCAGAAGCGGGGGGGATTTCAACGAGCAGTACTTC,CASRSGGDFNEQYF
-,-,TRBJ1-4,TRBV6-1,TGTGCCAGCAGTGAAGCCAGGGTCCCTAATGAAAAACTGTTTTTT,CASSEARVPNEKLFF
-,TRBD1,TRBJ1-1,TRBV16,TGTGCCAGGGGCTCCAGGGGGCGAACGAACACTGAAGCTTTCTTT,CARGSRGRTNTEAFF
-,TRBD1,TRBJ2-7,TRBV20-1,TGCAGTGCTAGAAAGACAGGGGTTTTGGCTGGCGAGCAGTACTTC,CSARKTGVLAGEQYF
-,-,TRBJ1-6,TRBV6-1,TGTGCCAGCAGTGAAGCGAGGACTTATAATTCACCCCTCCACTTT,CASSEARTYNSPLHF
many,TRBD1,TRBJ1-4,TRBV9,TGTGCCAGCAGCGCCGGGACAGGGCAATATTATGAAAAACTGTTTTTT,CASSAGTGQYYEKLFF
-,TRBD2,TRBJ2-1,TRBV9,TGTGCCAGCAGCGTAGTAGGTAGCTGCGCGGGGGATGAGCAGTTCTTC,CASSVVGSCAGDEQFF
few,-,TRBJ2-1,TRBV27,TGTGCCAGCAGTTTACTTCCGGTGGCGTATAATGTGAATGAGCAGTTCTTC,CASSLLPVAYNVNEQFF
-,TRBD1,TRBJ1-1,TRBV5-1,TGCGCCAGCAGCTCACAGGGGGCTGGAACTGAAGCTTTCTTT,CASSSQGAGTEAFF
-,-,TRBJ1-4,TRBV7-6,TGTGCCAGCAGCTCTTTCACCCCAGGCCGATCTAATGAAAAACTGTTTTTT,CASSSFTPGRSNEKLFF
few,-,TRBJ1-3,TRBV9,TGTGCCAGCAGCGCTGGGAACAGCGCTCTATCTGGAAACACCATATATTTT,CASSAGNSALSGNTIYF
-,-,TRBJ2-3,TRBV5-1,TGCGCCAGCAGCTTATGGGGGGATAACACAGATACGCAGTATTTT,CASSLWGDNTDTQYF